Here is one T cell receptor beta chain with its context. The antigen is not known. Primers for the PCR totalled 60 Vbeta and 13 Jbeta. Clones were read by immunoSEQ multiplex PCR, and TCRdb kept only the in-frame ones, dropping some. The data contain more than 90,000 clones, about 75% of them singletons. The sample is drawn from a study of cytomegalovirus exposure and HLA in healthy donors. From germline, CDR1 is SNHLY and CDR2 FYNNEI. The ends were cut back, 8 bases at V and 4 bases at J, with 17 bases in the middle. This CDR3 contains 14 residues. Study outcomes and limitations: The listing of 150 to 200 TCR beta chains classed them as cytomegalovirus-associated. According to a later analysis, most TCR beta chains associated with CMV appeared HLA-restricted. An Asian-associated ancestry cluster reportedly showed fewer N-insertions than the approximately 650-donor mean in a later analysis.

V and J are TRBV2 and TRBJ2-5, with D perhaps TRBD1 (6 bases). The sequence was obtained from a middle-aged man in good health and CMV-seropositive. The specimen sequenced was PBMCs. CDR3 in amino acids: CASPKSGQLETQYF. Written as DNA, the CDR3 is TGTGCCAGCCCTAAGTCCGGACAGTTAGAGACCCAGTACTTC. Drawing the rest from reference TRBV2 and TRBJ2-5, the complete variable domain is EPEVTQTPSHQVTQMGQEVILRCVPISNHLYFYWYRQILGQKVEFLVSFYNNEISEKSEIFDDQFSVERPDGSNFTLKIRSTKLEDSAMYFCASPKSGQLETQYFGPGTRLLVL.